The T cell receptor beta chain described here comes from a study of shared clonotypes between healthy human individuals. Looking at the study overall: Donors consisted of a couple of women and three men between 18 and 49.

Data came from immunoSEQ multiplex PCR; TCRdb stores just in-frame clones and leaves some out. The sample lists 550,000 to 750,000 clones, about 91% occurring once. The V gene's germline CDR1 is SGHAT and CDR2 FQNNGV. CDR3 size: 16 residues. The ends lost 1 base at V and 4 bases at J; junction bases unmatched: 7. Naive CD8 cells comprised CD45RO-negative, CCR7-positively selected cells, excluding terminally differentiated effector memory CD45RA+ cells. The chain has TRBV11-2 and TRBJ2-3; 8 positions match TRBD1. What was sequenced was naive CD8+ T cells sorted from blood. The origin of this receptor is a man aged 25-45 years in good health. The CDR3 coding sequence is TGTGCCAGCAGCTTAGGAGCCGCAGGGGGCTCAGATACGCAGTATTTT. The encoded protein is CASSLGAAGGSDTQYF.